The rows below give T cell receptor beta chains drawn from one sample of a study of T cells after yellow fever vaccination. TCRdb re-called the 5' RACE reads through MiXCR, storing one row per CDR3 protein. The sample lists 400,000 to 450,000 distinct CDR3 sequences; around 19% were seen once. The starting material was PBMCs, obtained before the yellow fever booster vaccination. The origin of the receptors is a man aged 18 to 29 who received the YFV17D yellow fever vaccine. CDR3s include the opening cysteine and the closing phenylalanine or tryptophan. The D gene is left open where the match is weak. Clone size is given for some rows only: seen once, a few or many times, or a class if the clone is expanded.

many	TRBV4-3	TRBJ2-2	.	CASSQEGIGATNTGELFF	TGCGCCAGCAGCCAAGAAGGAATCGGGGCCACGAACACCGGGGAGCTGTTTTTT
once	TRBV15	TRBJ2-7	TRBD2	CATSISGGEQYF	TGTGCCACCAGCATTAGCGGGGGCGAGCAGTACTTC
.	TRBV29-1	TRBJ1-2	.	CSVEFWDGYTF	TGCAGCGTTGAATTTTGGGATGGCTACACCTTC
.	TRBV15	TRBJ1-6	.	CATSSGGSQWALHF	TGTGCCACCAGCAGCGGCGGCTCCCAATGGGCCCTCCACTTT
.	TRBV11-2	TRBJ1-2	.	CASSLGTSPYYGYTF	TGTGCCAGCAGCTTAGGGACCTCTCCTTACTATGGCTACACCTTC
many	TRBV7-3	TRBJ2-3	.	CASSLIPGSTDTQYF	TGTGCCAGCAGCTTAATCCCGGGAAGCACGGATACGCAGTATTTT
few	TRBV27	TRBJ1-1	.	CASSARAWETEAFF	TGTGCCAGCAGTGCCCGCGCCTGGGAAACTGAAGCTTTCTTT
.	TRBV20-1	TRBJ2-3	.	CSASRGADTQYF	TGCAGTGCTAGTCGTGGCGCAGATACGCAGTATTTT
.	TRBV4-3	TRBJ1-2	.	CASSHIADSHRNTF	TGCGCCAGCAGCCACATCGCCGACAGTCATAGAAACACCTTC
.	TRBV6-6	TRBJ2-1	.	CASSTDKLGDEQFF	TGTGCCAGCAGTACGGACAAACTAGGCGATGAGCAGTTCTTC
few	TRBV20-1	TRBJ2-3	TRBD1	CSAPDPRQGPDTQYF	TGCAGTGCTCCGGACCCCCGACAGGGCCCAGATACGCAGTATTTT
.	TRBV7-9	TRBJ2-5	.	CASSFLGGETQYF	TGTGCCAGCAGCTTTTTAGGGGGGGAGACCCAGTACTTC
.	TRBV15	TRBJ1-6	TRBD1	CATSRADRGSPLHF	TGTGCCACCAGCAGAGCCGACAGGGGATCACCCCTCCACTTT
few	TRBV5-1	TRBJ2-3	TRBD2	CASSTRGVSRTDTQYF	TGCGCCAGCAGCACCCGGGGGGTCTCCCGCACAGATACGCAGTATTTT
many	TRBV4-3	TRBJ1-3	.	CASSQASSPVPRNTIYF	TGCGCCAGCAGCCAAGCTTCATCCCCAGTTCCCCGAAACACCATATATTTT
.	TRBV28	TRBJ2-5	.	CASSFAMTQYF	TGTGCCAGCAGTTTCGCGATGACCCAGTACTTC
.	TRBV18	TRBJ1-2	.	CASSPPAGPGSGYTF	TGTGCCAGCTCACCCCCCGCGGGGCCGGGGTCTGGCTACACCTTC
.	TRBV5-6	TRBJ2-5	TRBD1	CASSGNRGRQETQYF	TGTGCCAGCAGCGGAAACAGGGGGCGGCAAGAGACCCAGTACTTC
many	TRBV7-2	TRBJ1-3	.	CASSLAVGAGGNTIYF	TGTGCCAGCAGCTTAGCGGTCGGGGCGGGTGGAAACACCATATATTTT
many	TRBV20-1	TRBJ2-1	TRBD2	CSADTSGGANEQFF	TGCAGTGCAGACACTAGCGGGGGGGCTAATGAGCAGTTCTTC
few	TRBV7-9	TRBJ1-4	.	CASSKMSEKLFF	TGTGCCAGCAGCAAGATGAGTGAAAAACTGTTTTTT
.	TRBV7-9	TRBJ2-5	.	CASSLEFTRETQYF	TGTGCCAGCAGCTTAGAGTTTACGAGGGAGACCCAGTACTTC
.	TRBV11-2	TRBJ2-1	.	CASSLHWSGLYNEQFF	TGTGCCAGCAGCCTCCATTGGTCAGGTTTATACAATGAGCAGTTCTTC
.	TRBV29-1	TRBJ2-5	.	CSVEDRPSQYF	TGCAGCGTTGAAGATCGGCCGTCACAGTACTTC
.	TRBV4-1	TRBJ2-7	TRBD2	CASSQGSLAEHSYEQYF	TGCGCCAGCAGCCAAGGGTCACTAGCGGAACACTCCTACGAGCAGTACTTC
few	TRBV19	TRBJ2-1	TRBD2	CASSLQRGRYNEQFF	TGTGCCAGTAGTCTACAGCGGGGGAGGTACAATGAGCAGTTCTTC
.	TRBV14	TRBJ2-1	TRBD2	CASSPIGLAGGNEQFF	TGTGCCAGCAGCCCCATCGGACTAGCGGGGGGTAATGAGCAGTTCTTC
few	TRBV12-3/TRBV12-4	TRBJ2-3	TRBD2	CASRQRGTSTDTQYF	TGTGCCAGCAGGCAGCGGGGGACTAGCACAGATACGCAGTATTTT
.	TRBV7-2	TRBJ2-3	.	CASSLSEGAPDTQYF	TGTGCCAGCAGTCTTTCAGAGGGCGCCCCAGATACGCAGTATTTT